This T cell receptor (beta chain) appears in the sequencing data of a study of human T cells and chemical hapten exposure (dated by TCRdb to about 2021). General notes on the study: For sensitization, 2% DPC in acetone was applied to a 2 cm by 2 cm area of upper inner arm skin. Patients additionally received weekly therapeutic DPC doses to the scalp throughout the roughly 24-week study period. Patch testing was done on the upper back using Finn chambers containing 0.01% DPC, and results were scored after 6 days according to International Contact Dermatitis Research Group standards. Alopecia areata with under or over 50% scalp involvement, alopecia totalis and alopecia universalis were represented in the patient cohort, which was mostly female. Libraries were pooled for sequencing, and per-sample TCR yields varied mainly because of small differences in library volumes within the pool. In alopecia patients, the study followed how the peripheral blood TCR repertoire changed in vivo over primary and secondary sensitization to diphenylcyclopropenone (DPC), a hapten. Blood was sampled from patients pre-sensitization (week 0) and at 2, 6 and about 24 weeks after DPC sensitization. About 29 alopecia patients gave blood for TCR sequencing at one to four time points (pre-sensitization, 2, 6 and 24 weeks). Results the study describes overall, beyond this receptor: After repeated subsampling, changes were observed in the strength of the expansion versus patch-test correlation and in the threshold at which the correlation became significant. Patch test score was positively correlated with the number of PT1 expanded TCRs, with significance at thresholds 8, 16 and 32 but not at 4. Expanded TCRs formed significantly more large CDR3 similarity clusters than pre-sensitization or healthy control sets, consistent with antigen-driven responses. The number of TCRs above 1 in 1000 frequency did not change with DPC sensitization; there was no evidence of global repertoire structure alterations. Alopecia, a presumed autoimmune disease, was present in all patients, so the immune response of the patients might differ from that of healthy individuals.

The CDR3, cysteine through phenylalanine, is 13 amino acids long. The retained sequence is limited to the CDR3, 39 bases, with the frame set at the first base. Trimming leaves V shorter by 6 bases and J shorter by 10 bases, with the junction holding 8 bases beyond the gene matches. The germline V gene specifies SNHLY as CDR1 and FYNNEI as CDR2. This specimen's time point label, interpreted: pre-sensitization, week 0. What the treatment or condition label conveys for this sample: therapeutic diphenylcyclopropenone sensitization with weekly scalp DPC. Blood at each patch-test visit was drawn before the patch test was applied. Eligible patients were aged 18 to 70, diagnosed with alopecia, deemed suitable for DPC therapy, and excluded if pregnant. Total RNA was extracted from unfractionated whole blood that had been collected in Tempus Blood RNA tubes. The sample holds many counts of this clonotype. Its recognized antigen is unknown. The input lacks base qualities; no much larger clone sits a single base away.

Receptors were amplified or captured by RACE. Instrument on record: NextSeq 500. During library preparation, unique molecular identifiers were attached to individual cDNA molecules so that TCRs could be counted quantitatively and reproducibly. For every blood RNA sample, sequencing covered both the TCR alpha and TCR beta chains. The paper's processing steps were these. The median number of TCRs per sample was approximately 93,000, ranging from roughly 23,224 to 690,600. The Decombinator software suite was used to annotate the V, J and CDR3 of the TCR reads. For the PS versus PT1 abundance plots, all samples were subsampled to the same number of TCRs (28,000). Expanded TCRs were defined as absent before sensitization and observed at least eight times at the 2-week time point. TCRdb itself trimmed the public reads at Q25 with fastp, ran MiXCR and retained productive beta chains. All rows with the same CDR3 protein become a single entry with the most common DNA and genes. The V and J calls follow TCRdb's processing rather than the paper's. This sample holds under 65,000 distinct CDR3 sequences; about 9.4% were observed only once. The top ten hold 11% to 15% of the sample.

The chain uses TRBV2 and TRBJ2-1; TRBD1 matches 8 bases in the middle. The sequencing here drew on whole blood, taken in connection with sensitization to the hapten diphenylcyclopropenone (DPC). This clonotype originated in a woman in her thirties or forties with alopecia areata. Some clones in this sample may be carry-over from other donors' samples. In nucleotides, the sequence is TGTGCCAGCAGGCCGACAGGGGCCGCCGAGCAGTTCTTC. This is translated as CASRPTGAAEQFF.